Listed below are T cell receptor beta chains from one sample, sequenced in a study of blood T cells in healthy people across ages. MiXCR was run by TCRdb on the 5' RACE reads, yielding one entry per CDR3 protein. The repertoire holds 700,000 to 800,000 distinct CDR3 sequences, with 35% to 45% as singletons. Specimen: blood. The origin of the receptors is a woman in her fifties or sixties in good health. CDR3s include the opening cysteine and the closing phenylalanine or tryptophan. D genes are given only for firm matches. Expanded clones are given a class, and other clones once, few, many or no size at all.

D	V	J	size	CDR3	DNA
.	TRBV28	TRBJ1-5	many	CASTGGGGFQPQHF	TGTGCCAGCACTGGGGGGGGGGGCTTCCAGCCCCAGCATTTT
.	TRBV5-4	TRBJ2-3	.	CASSLGLGTPASTDTQYF	TGTGCCAGCAGCTTGGGATTGGGGACCCCTGCTAGCACAGATACGCAGTATTTT
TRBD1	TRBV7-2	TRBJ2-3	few	CASSPLPGQVTDTQYF	TGTGCCAGCAGCCCATTACCGGGACAGGTCACAGATACGCAGTATTTT
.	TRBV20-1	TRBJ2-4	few	CSARRDPPLEQYF	TGCAGTGCCAGACGGGACCCCCCTCTGGAGCAGTACTTC
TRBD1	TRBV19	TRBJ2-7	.	CASSRPGQGLNEQYF	TGTGCCAGTAGCAGACCGGGACAGGGGCTGAATGAGCAGTACTTC
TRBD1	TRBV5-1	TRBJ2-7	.	CASSPGTGHEQYF	TGCGCCAGCAGCCCCGGGACAGGTCACGAGCAGTACTTC
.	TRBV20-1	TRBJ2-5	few	CSPTDPNQETQYF	TGCAGCCCCACGGACCCGAATCAAGAGACCCAGTACTTC
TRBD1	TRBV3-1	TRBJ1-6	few	CASSPRDRNSTPLHF	TGTGCCAGCAGCCCGAGGGACAGGAACTCAACACCCCTCCACTTT
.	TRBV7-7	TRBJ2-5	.	CASSLVSGSNEQYF	TGTGCCAGCAGCTTAGTTTCAGGGTCCAATGAGCAGTACTTC
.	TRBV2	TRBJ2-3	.	CASEDTQYF	TGTGCCAGCGAAGATACGCAGTATTTT
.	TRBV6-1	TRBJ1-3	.	CALTTGASGNTIYF	TGTGCATTGACAACGGGGGCCTCTGGAAACACCATATATTTT
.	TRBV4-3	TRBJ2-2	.	CASSQVRRNTGELFF	TGCGCCAGCAGCCAAGTAAGACGGAACACCGGGGAGCTGTTTTTT
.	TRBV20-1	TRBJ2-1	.	CSARKIIGDPYNEQFF	TGCAGTGCTAGAAAGATTATCGGGGACCCCTACAATGAGCAGTTCTTC
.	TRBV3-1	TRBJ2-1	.	CASRQTGAGETQFF	TGTGCCAGCAGACAGACAGGGGCGGGAGAGACCCAGTTCTTC
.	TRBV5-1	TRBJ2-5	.	CASSDPRGKGGQETQYF	TGCGCCAGCAGCGACCCTAGGGGGAAAGGGGGCCAAGAGACCCAGTACTTC
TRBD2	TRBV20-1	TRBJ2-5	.	CSARSQGGAGNSNEQYF	TGCAGTGCTAGATCGCAGGGAGGGGCAGGCAACTCCAATGAGCAGTACTTC
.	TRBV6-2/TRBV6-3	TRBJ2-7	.	CASSQGDHENEQYF	TGTGCCAGCAGCCAAGGGGACCACGAGAACGAGCAGTACTTC
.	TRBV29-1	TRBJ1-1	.	CSVLSAGAMNTEAFF	TGCAGCGTTCTCTCCGCAGGAGCCATGAACACTGAAGCTTTCTTT
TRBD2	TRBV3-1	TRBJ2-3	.	CASSPLAGTPDTQYF	TGTGCCAGCAGCCCACTAGCGGGGACTCCAGATACGCAGTATTTT
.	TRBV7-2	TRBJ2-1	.	CAEGQWGNSYNEQFF	TGTGCCGAAGGACAGTGGGGAAATTCCTACAATGAGCAGTTCTTC
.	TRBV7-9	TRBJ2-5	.	CASSTTEGEAQYF	TGTGCCAGTAGCACTACGGAGGGGGAGGCCCAGTACTTC
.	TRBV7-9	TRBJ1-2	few	CASSLGERPSNYGYTF	TGTGCCAGCAGCTTAGGAGAAAGGCCCTCTAACTATGGCTACACCTTC
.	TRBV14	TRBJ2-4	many	CASSRTEMSLQYF	TGTGCCAGCAGCCGGACAGAGATGAGCCTTCAGTACTTC
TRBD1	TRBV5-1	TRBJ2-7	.	CASSFRDRGNEQYF	TGCGCCAGCAGCTTCCGGGACAGGGGCAACGAGCAGTACTTC
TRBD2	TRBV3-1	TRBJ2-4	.	CASSQETSGNLAKNIQYF	TGTGCCAGCAGCCAAGAGACTAGCGGGAATCTAGCCAAAAACATTCAGTACTTC
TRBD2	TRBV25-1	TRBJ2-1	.	CASSASGNLNEQFF	TGTGCCAGCAGTGCCAGCGGGAATCTAAATGAGCAGTTCTTC
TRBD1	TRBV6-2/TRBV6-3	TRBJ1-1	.	CASRGTGYTEAFF	TGTGCCAGCAGAGGGACAGGGTACACTGAAGCTTTCTTT
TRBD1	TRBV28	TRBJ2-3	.	CASRGQGAVDTQYF	TGTGCCAGCAGAGGACAGGGGGCTGTAGATACGCAGTATTTT
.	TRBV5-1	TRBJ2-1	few	CASSFSVGNEQFF	TGCGCCAGCAGCTTTAGTGTCGGCAATGAGCAGTTCTTC
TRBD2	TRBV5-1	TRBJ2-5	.	CASSWGLAGGGSGETQYF	TGCGCCAGCAGCTGGGGACTAGCGGGGGGAGGAAGTGGAGAGACCCAGTACTTC
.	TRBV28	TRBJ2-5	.	CAIGQGGETQYF	TGTGCCATCGGCCAGGGAGGAGAGACCCAGTACTTC
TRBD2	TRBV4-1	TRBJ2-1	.	CASSQEREVNNEQFF	TGCGCCAGCAGCCAGGAGCGGGAGGTAAACAATGAGCAGTTCTTC
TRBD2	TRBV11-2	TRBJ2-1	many	CASSLGTSGHYNEQFF	TGTGCCAGCAGCTTAGGGACTAGCGGCCACTACAATGAGCAGTTCTTC
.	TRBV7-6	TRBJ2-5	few	CASSFSNRRTQYF	TGTGCCAGCAGCTTTTCCAACCGCAGGACCCAGTACTTC
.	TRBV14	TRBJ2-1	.	CASSQPRGASTYNEQFF	TGTGCCAGCAGCCAACCCCGGGGGGCCTCTACTTACAATGAGCAGTTCTTC
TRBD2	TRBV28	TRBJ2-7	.	CASNYGTSRSEQYF	TGTGCCAGCAACTACGGGACTAGTCGGAGCGAGCAGTACTTC
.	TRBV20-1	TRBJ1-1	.	CSARDRRGHTEAFF	TGCAGTGCTAGAGATCGAAGGGGCCACACTGAAGCTTTCTTT
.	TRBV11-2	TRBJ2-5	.	CASSLVAGFMDEQYF	TGTGCCAGCAGCTTAGTCGCAGGGTTTATGGATGAGCAGTACTTC
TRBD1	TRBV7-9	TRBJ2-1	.	CASSPGTGVQNERFF	TGTGCCAGCAGCCCCGGGACAGGGGTCCAAAATGAGCGGTTCTTC
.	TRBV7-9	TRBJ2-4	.	CASSTTADIQYF	TGTGCCAGCAGCACGACAGCAGACATTCAGTACTTC
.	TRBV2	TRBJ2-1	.	CASNGFEGSSEQFF	TGTGCCAGCAACGGGTTTGAGGGATCGAGTGAGCAGTTCTTC
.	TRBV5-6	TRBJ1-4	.	CASSKTGTYTTNEKLFF	TGTGCCAGCAGCAAAACCGGGACATACACAACTAATGAAAAACTGTTTTTT
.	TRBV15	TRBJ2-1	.	CATSRVRSSYNEQFF	TGTGCCACCAGCAGAGTCAGGAGCTCCTACAATGAGCAGTTCTTC
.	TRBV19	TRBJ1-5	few	CASSIAINQPQHF	TGTGCCAGTAGTATAGCTATCAATCAGCCCCAGCATTTT
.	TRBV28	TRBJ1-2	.	CASSLDENYGYTF	TGTGCCAGCAGTTTAGACGAGAACTATGGCTACACCTTC
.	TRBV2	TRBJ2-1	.	CASSDRDYSYNEQFF	TGTGCCAGCAGTGACAGGGATTATTCCTACAATGAGCAGTTCTTC
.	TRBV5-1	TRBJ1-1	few	CASSLGRQWETEAFF	TGCGCCAGCAGCTTGGGCCGGCAGTGGGAGACTGAAGCTTTCTTT